Listed here are 5 T cell receptor beta chains from one sample, sequenced in a study of blood T cell repertoires in COVID-19. Generated by immunoSEQ multiplex PCR, the TCRdb table keeps only in-frame clones and is missing some. Of about 170,000 clones in the sample, 80% to 85% were seen once. Sequencing input: peripheral blood. The source is a man in his 70s with active or convalescent COVID-19.

CDR3: CSASSLGFENIQYF. The CDR3 DNA is TGCAGTGCTAGTAGCCTAGGATTCGAAAACATTCAGTACTTC. V gene TRBV20-1 combines with J gene TRBJ2-4; the D is unclear. The germline V gene has CDR1 DFQATT and CDR2 SNEGSKA (reference sequence). This CDR3 has 14 residues. V gave up 3 bases and J gave up 5 bases, with 14 bases separating them.

The chain carries TRBV7-2 and TRBJ1-5; D is ambiguous. Germline V CDR1 and CDR2: SGHTA, FQGNSA. V gave up 5 bases and J gave up 5 bases, with 7 bases separating them. The CDR3 is 12 amino acids. The CDR3 sequence: CASSPFDQPQHF. CDR3 nucleotides: TGTGCCAGCAGCCCTTTTGATCAGCCCCAGCATTTT.

This CDR3 reads CASSYSGRSYGYTF. The CDR3 DNA reads TGTGCCAGCAGTTACTCTGGGCGCAGCTATGGCTACACCTTC. The gene calls are TRBV6-2 or TRBV6-3 and TRBJ1-2; D is uncertain. CDR3 length equals 14 residues. Germline V CDR1 and CDR2: MNHEY, SVGEGT. Trimming removed 0 bases at V and 4 bases at J, with 9 bases between.

The rearrangement links TRBV11-3 to TRBJ2-5, with 16 positions matching TRBD2. Trimming removed 5 bases from V and 5 bases from J; junction bases left unmatched: 11. The length of the CDR3 is 18 residues. The germline V gene has CDR1 SGHNT and CDR2 YENEEA. The DNA of the CDR3 is TGTGCCAGCAGCCCACCGGGACTAGCGGGGGGGGCCTCGGAGACCCAGTACTTC. This encodes CASSPPGLAGGASETQYF.

V usage is TRBV5-1 and J usage is TRBJ1-2, with 7 bases lining up with TRBD1. Germline V CDR1 and CDR2: SGHRS, YFSETQ. The CDR3 extends over 12 amino acids. The trim removed 4 bases at V and 3 bases at J, leaving 0 bases unmatched. In DNA form, the CDR3 reads TGCGCCAGCAGCCAGGGGGACTATGGCTACACCTTC. This gives the protein CASSQGDYGYTF.